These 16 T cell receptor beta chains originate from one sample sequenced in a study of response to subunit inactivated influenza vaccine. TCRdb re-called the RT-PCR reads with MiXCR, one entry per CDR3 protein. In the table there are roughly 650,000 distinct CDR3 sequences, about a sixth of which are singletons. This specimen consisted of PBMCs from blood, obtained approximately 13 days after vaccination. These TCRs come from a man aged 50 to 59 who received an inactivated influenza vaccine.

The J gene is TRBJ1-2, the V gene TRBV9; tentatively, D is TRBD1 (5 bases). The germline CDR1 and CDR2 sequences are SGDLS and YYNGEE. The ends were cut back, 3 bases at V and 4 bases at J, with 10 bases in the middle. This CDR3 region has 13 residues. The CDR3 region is CASSGRGFYGYTF. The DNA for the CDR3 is TGTGCCAGCAGCGGGAGGGGTTTCTATGGCTACACCTTC.

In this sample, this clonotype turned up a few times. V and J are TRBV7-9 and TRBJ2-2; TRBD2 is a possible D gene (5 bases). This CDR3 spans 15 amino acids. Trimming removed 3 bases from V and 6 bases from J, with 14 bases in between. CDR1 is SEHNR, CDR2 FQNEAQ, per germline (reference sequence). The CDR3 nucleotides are TGTGCCAGCAGCTTGTGGGAGTTCATTCCCGGGGAGCTGTTTTTT. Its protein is CASSLWEFIPGELFF.

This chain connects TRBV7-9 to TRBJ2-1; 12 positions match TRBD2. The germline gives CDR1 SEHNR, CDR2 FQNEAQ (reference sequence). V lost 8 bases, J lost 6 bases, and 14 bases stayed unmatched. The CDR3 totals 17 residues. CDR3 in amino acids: CASAWASGRVRTNEQFF. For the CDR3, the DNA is TGTGCCAGCGCATGGGCTAGCGGGAGGGTTAGGACCAATGAGCAGTTCTTC.

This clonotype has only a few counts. CDR3 coding DNA: TGTGCCACCGGGGGAGACACTCTCACTGAAGCTTTCTTT. It translates to CATGGDTLTEAFF. The rearrangement joins TRBV15 to TRBJ1-1; D is perhaps TRBD1 (5 bases). Between the trimmed V and J ends, which lost 8 bases and 4 bases, there was a span of 14 bases. Germline CDR1 is LNHNV and CDR2 is YYDKDF (reference sequence). The CDR3 is made up of 13 amino acids.

Written as DNA, the CDR3 is TGTGCCAGCAGCTTGGCCGGGACTAGCGGGAGCTATGAGCAGTTCTTC. Translated: CASSLAGTSGSYEQFF. J is TRBJ2-1 and V is TRBV11-2, with 14 bases that match TRBD2. V was pared by 3 bases and J by 8 bases, with 6 bases of the junction left unmatched. Germline V CDR1 and CDR2: SGHAT, FQNNGV. This CDR3 comprises 16 residues.

CDR3 loop: CASSIPGSSASETQYF. The CDR3 DNA follows: TGTGCCAGCAGTATCCCCGGGTCCTCGGCCTCAGAGACCCAGTACTTC. The rearrangement links TRBV7-9 to TRBJ2-5; the D is unclear. Germline CDR1 is SEHNR and CDR2 is FQNEAQ (reference sequence). The CDR3 is 16 residues long. V lost 6 bases, J lost 4 bases, and 21 bases lay in between.

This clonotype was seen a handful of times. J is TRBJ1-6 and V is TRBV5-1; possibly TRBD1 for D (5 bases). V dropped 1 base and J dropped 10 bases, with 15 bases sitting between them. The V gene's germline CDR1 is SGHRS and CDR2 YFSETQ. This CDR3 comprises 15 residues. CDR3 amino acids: CASSLISSGSSPLHF. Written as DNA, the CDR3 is TGCGCCAGCAGCTTGATAAGTTCAGGGTCGTCACCCCTCCACTTT.

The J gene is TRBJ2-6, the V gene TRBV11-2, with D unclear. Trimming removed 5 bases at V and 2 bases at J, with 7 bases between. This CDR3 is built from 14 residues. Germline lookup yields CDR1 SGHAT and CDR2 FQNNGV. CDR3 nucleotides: TGTGCCAGCAGCACTCACCCTGGGGCCAACGTCCTGACTTTC. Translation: CASSTHPGANVLTF.

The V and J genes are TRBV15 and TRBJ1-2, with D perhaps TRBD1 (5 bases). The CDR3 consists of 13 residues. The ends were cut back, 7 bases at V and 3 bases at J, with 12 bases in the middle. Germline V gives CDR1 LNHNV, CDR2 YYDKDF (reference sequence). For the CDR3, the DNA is TGTGCCACCAAAACGGGGGGAGACTATGGCTACACCTTC. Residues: CATKTGGDYGYTF.

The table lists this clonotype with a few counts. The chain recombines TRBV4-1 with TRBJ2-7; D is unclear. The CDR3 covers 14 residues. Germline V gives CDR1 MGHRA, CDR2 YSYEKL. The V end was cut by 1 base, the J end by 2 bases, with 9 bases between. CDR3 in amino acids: CASSQGIGPYEQYF. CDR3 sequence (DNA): TGCGCCAGCAGCCAAGGTATAGGTCCCTACGAGCAGTACTTC.

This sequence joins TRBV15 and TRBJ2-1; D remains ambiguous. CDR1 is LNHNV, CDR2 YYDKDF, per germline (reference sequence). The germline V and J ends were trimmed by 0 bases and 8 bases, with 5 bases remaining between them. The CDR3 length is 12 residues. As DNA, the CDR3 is TGTGCCACCAGCAGAGATATTGATGAGCAGTTCTTC. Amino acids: CATSRDIDEQFF.

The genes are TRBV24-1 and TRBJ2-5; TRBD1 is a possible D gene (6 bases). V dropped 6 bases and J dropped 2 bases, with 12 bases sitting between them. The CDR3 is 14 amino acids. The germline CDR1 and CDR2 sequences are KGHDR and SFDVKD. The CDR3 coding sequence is TGTGCCACCAGTTCCGGACAGAGTCAAGAGACCCAGTACTTC. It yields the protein CATSSGQSQETQYF.

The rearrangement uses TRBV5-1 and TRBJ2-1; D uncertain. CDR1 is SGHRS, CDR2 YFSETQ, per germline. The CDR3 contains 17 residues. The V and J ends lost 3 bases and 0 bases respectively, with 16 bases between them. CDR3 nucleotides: TGCGCCAGCAGCTCCTTATCGATGAGGACCTCCTACAATGAGCAGTTCTTC. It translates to CASSSLSMRTSYNEQFF.

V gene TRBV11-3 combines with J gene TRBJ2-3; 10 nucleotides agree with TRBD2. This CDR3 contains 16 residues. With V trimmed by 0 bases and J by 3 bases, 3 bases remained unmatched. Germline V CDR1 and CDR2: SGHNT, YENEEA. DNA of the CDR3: TGTGCCAGCAGCTTAGAGGGTAGCGGGAGGACAGATACGCAGTATTTT. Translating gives CASSLEGSGRTDTQYF.

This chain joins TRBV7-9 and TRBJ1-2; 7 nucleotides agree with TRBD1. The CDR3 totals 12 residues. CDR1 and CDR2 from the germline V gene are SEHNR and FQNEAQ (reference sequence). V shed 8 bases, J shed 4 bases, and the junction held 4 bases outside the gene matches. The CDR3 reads CASYRGRYGYTF. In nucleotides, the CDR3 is TGTGCCAGCTACAGGGGTCGCTATGGCTACACCTTC.

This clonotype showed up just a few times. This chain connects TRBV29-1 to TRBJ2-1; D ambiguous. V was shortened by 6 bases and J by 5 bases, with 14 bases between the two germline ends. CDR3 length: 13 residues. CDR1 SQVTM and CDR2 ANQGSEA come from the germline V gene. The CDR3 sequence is CSVARNSDNEQFF. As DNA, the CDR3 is TGCAGCGTAGCCCGGAATTCAGACAATGAGCAGTTCTTC.